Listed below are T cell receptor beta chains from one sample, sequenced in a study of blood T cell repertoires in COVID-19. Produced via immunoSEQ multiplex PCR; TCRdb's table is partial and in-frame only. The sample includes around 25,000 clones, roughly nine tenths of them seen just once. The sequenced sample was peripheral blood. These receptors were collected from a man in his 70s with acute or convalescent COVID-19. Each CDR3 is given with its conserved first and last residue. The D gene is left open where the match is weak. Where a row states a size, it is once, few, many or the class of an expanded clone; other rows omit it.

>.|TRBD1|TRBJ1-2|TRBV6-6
TGTGCCAGCAGTCTTAACCCGTCTAAACAGGGGATGGGCTATGGCTACACCTTC
CASSLNPSKQGMGYGYTF
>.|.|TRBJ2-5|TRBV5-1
TGCGCCAGCAGCTTCGCCGGGGGAGGCGAGACCCAGTACTTC
CASSFAGGGETQYF
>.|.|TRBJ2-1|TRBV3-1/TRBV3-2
TGTGCCAGCAGCCAGCTAGCAGATGAGCAGTTCTTC
CASSQLADEQFF
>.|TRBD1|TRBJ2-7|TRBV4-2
TGTGCCAGCAGCCAAGACTGGACAGGGGTGGGCGAGCAGTACTTC
CASSQDWTGVGEQYF
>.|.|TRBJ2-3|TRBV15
TGTGCCACCAGCAGAGATTTGCTCGGGCGGGGAGATACGCAGTATTTT
CATSRDLLGRGDTQYF
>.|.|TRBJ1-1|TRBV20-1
TGCAGTGCTAATCAGGGGACTGAAGCTTTCTTT
CSANQGTEAFF
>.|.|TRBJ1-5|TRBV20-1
TGCAGTGCTAGTATGGCCGAGGGCCATCAGCCCCAGCATTTT
CSASMAEGHQPQHF
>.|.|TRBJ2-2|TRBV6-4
TGTGCCAGCAGTGACCGGCTCGGGACCGGGGAGCTGTTTTTT
CASSDRLGTGELFF
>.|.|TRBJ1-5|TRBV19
TGTGCCAGTAGTATAACAACAGCCCGCGATCAGCCCCAGCATTTT
CASSITTARDQPQHF
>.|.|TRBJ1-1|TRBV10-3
TGTGCCATCTCGAGAGAGTTAAACACTGAAGCTTTCTTT
CAISRELNTEAFF
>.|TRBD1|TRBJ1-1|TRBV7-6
TGTGCCAGCAGCTACAGACGCGGAACCGGGACAGATGAAGCTTTCTTT
CASSYRRGTGTDEAFF
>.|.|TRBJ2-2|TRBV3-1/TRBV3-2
TGTGCCAGCAGCCAAAGGGGCACCGGGGAGCTGTTTTTT
CASSQRGTGELFF
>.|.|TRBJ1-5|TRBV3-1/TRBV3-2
TGTGCCAGCAGCCAAGATTCAGGGTATCAGCCCCAGCATTTT
CASSQDSGYQPQHF
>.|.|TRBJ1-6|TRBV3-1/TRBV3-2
TGTGCCAGCAGCCAAAGCAGGGATCGTTCACCCCTCCACTTT
CASSQSRDRSPLHF
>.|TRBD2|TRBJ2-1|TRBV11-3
TGTGCCAGCAGCTTCGGACTAGCGGGAGATGAGCAGTTCTTC
CASSFGLAGDEQFF
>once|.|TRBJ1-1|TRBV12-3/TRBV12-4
TGTGCCAGCAGTTTAGATGGCACCACTGAAGCTTTCTTT
CASSLDGTTEAFF
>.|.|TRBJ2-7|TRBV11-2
TGTGCCAGCAGCCTCGCTAACCCCTACGAGCAGTACTTC
CASSLANPYEQYF
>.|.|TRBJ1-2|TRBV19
TGTGCCAGTAGCCCGACAGCGAGCTATGGCTACACCTTC
CASSPTASYGYTF
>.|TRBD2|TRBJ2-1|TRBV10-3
TGTGCCATAGCGGGGGGCAGCTCCTACAATGAGCAGTTCTTC
CAIAGGSSYNEQFF
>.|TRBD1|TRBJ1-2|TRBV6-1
TGTGCCAGCAGTGAAGGAGCAGGGGGCGTGGGCTACACCTTC
CASSEGAGGVGYTF
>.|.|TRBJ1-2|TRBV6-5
TGTGCCAGCAGTTACTCACGGGGGATGAGGGATGGCTACACCTTC
CASSYSRGMRDGYTF
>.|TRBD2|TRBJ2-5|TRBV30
TGTGCCTGGAGTGTAACTAGCGGAGAGACCCAGTACTTC
CAWSVTSGETQYF
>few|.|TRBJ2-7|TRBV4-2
TGTGCCAGCAGCCAAGGCCTTCAGAACTACGAGCAGTACTTC
CASSQGLQNYEQYF
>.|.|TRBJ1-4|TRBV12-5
TGTGCTAGTGGGAGCGGAGGTGATGAAAAACTGTTTTTT
CASGSGGDEKLFF
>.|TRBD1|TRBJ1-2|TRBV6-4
TGTGCCAGCAGAATAAGCCCAGGGGGGATCTATGGCTACACCTTC
CASRISPGGIYGYTF
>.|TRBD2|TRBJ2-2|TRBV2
TGTGCCAGCAGTGAACTTGCGGGAGCCGGAAACACCGGGGAGCTGTTTTTT
CASSELAGAGNTGELFF
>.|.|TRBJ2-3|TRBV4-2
TGTGCCAGCAGCTCCCCGACCGGGATTCTTTCGCACACAGATACGCAGTATTTT
CASSSPTGILSHTDTQYF
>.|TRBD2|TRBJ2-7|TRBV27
TGTGCCAGCAGTTTTACTAGCGGGGGGGGCTACGAGCAGTACTTC
CASSFTSGGGYEQYF
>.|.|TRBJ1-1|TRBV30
TGTGCCTGGCGGGAGGGGAACACTGAAGCTTTCTTT
CAWREGNTEAFF
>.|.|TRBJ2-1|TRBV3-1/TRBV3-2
TGTGCCAGCAGCCAAGACGACGCGGGGCGCCTTTACAATGAGCAGTTCTTC
CASSQDDAGRLYNEQFF
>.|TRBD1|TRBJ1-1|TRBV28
TGTGCCACCGTTGGGACAGGGATGAACACTGAAGCTTTCTTT
CATVGTGMNTEAFF
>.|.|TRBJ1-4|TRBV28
TGTGCCAGCAGTTCCGTGAGGCAGGGGCGAGGGGGGAGGGTGACACTGTTTTTT
CASSSVRQGRGGRVTLFF
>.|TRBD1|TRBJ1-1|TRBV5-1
TGCGCCAGCAGCTTGTCCGGACAGGGATCGAACACTGAAGCTTTCTTT
CASSLSGQGSNTEAFF
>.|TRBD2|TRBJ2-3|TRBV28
TGTGCCAGCAGTTTCCGACGCGGGGGGCGCGGGAAACCTAGCACAGATACGCAGTATTTT
CASSFRRGGRGKPSTDTQYF
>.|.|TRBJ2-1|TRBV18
TGTGCCAGCTCACCAAATAGCGGTAATGAGCAGTTCTTC
CASSPNSGNEQFF
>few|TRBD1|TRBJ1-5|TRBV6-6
TGTGCCAGCAGACCCTTCCGGGACAGGGGTGAGCCCCAGCATTTT
CASRPFRDRGEPQHF
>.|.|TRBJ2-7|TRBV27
TGTGCCACTACTGGGGCCTCCTACGAGCAGTACTTC
CATTGASYEQYF
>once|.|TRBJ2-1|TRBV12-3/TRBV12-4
TGTGCCAGCAGTTTAGATCTAAGTAGTCAGTTCTTC
CASSLDLSSQFF
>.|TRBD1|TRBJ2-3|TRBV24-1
TGTGCCACCAGTGTTGGGACAGGGGGCGAGGGCACAGATACGCAGTATTTT
CATSVGTGGEGTDTQYF
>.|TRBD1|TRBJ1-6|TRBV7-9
TGTGCCAGCAGCTTAGCGCTTACAGGGGATTCACCCCTCCACTTT
CASSLALTGDSPLHF
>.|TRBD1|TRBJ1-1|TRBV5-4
TGTGCCAGCAGCGCTACAGGGGAAACTGAAGCTTTCTTT
CASSATGETEAFF
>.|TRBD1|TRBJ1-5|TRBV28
TGTGCCAGCAGTTTATTAAGGACAGGCGGGAATCAGCCCCAGCATTTT
CASSLLRTGGNQPQHF
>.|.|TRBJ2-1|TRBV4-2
TGTGCCAGCAGCCAAGAAATAGCGGCCTCCTACAATGAGCAGTTCTTC
CASSQEIAASYNEQFF
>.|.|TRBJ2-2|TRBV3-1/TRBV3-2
TGTGCCAGCAGCCACACAGACACTCTCGGGGAGCTGTTTTTT
CASSHTDTLGELFF
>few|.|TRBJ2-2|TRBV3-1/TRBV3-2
TGTGCCAGCAGCCACGAGCTCGGGGAGCTGTTTTTT
CASSHELGELFF
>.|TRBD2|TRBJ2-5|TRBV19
TGTGCCAGTAGTATAGGTGTGGCTAGCGGGAGTACGAAGACCCAGTACTTC
CASSIGVASGSTKTQYF
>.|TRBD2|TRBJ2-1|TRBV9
TGTGCCAGCAGCGAGGCGGGGGGCGCCTACAATGAGCAGTTCTTC
CASSEAGGAYNEQFF
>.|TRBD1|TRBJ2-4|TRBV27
TGTGCCAGCAGTCCACTGGACAGGGAGGACATTCAGTACTTC
CASSPLDREDIQYF
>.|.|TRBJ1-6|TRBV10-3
TGTGCCATCAGTGAGTCATCTGTCCAGTCTAATTCACCCCTCCACTTT
CAISESSVQSNSPLHF
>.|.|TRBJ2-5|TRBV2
TGTGCCAGCAGGGGACTTCAAGAGACCCAGTACTTC
CASRGLQETQYF
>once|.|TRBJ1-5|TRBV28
TGTGCCAGCAAGGGGGAGGGGGACCAGCCCCAGCATTTT
CASKGEGDQPQHF
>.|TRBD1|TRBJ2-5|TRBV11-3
TGTGCCAGCAGCTTAGGGGGACAGGGTCGAGAGACCCAGTACTTC
CASSLGGQGRETQYF
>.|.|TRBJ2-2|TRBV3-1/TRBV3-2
TGTGCCAGCAGGAAGGACAGGAGGGGCACCGGGGAGCTGTTTTTT
CASRKDRRGTGELFF
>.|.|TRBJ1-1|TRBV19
TGTGCCAGTGGAGGGTTCTTGGGCACTGAAGCTTTCTTT
CASGGFLGTEAFF